This T cell receptor beta chain emerged from a study of T-cell reconstitution after alpha-beta-depleted transplantation in children. Study-wide results and limits: Recipient T cells and thymic progenitors that survived were the source of the high TCRbeta diversity seen at day 60 in some patients. One year post-transplant, T-cell counts and diversity were largely derived from T cells produced anew. It was reported that alpha-beta T cells came from several hundred expanded graft clones (about two months after transplant).

Preparation of the TCRbeta library used unique molecular identifiers. One entry per CDR3 protein, called by TCRdb with MiXCR from the PCR reads. This sample has about 470,000 distinct CDR3 sequences; around 46% occur once, and the top ten carry 27%. CDR1 and CDR2 from the germline V gene are ENHRY and SYGVKD. This CDR3 contains 16 residues. Trimming took 9 bases from V and 0 from J, leaving 15 bases between them. In the case of this clonotype: Its target is not known.

The chain links TRBV10-3 to TRBJ2-6; maybe TRBD2 (5 bases). The clonotype comes from a girl aged 2 to 10 with aplastic anemia, due to receive a stem cell transplant. The specimen comprised PBMCs, sampled before TCRalphabeta/CD19-depleted stem cell transplant. For the CDR3, the DNA is TGTGCCATTGCGGGCTACGAAAGCTCTGGGGCCAACGTCCTGACTTTC. It specifies CAIAGYESSGANVLTF.